Presented here are 20 T cell receptor beta chains from one specimen sequenced in a study of blood T cell repertoires in COVID-19. The data were produced by immunoSEQ multiplex PCR, yet TCRdb's version contains in-frame clones alone and is incomplete. There are 90,000 to 110,000 clones in the sample; over 65% occur only once, and around a sixth lies in the top ten. Sample: peripheral blood. These receptors came from a woman aged 60-75 years with acute or convalescent COVID-19.

This chain uses TRBV19 with TRBJ1-1; D is undetermined. The CDR3 covers 13 residues. Germline V CDR1 and CDR2: LNHDA, SQIVND (reference sequence). The germline V and J ends were trimmed by 5 bases and 2 bases, with 9 bases remaining between them. This CDR3 reads CASSLTPNTEAFF. The CDR3 coding sequence is TGTGCCAGTAGTCTGACACCAAACACTGAAGCTTTCTTT. The full variable domain, completed using reference TRBV19 and TRBJ1-1, is DGGITQSPKYLFRKEGQNVTLSCEQNLNHDAMYWYRQDPGQGLRLIYYSQIVNDFQKGDIAEGYSVSREKKESFPLTVTSAQKNPTAFYLCASSLTPNTEAFFGQGTRLTVV.

The chain recombines TRBV5-1 with TRBJ2-3, with no clear D. The CDR3 is 13 residues long. Germline values: CDR1 SGHRS, CDR2 YFSETQ. V shed 5 bases and J shed 4 bases, with 11 bases lying between them. CDR3 in DNA: TGCGCCAGCAGAAAAGAGTCCCCAGATACGCAGTATTTT. Protein sequence: CASRKESPDTQYF.

The table lists this clone with a count of one. The V and J genes are TRBV27 and TRBJ1-2; D is undetermined. Trimming took 6 bases from V and 4 from J, leaving 18 bases between them. Germline CDR1 is MNHEY and CDR2 is SMNVEV (reference sequence). The CDR3 extends over 15 amino acids. CDR3 sequence: CASRPRGGLLYGYTF. The CDR3 DNA reads TGTGCCAGCAGACCCCGGGGAGGATTGCTCTATGGCTACACCTTC.

The V gene is TRBV19, the J gene TRBJ1-5; TRBD1 might be the D (5 bases). Trimming took off 1 base at V and 7 bases at J, with 14 bases between the two ends. The CDR3 loop spans 15 amino acids. Germline CDR1 and CDR2: LNHDA and SQIVND (reference sequence). CDR3 amino acids: CASSIGEAGRQPQHF. CDR3 DNA: TGTGCCAGTAGTATAGGGGAGGCAGGGAGACAGCCCCAGCATTTT. Full variable domain (missing parts from reference TRBV19 and TRBJ1-5): DGGITQSPKYLFRKEGQNVTLSCEQNLNHDAMYWYRQDPGQGLRLIYYSQIVNDFQKGDIAEGYSVSREKKESFPLTVTSAQKNPTAFYLCASSIGEAGRQPQHFGDGTRLSIL.

The chain combines TRBV28 with TRBJ1-2; D is possibly TRBD1 (5 bases). The CDR3 is 13 residues long. The V end was cut by 6 bases, the J end by 8 bases, with 16 bases between. CDR1 MDHEN and CDR2 SYDVKM come from the germline V gene. CDR3 sequence: CASRTTRVKGYTF. In DNA, the CDR3 is TGTGCCAGCAGAACGACCAGGGTTAAGGGCTACACCTTC.

J is TRBJ2-3 and V is TRBV9, with D possibly matching TRBD1 (5 bases). V gave up 3 bases and J gave up 0 bases, with 14 bases separating them. This CDR3 is 16 amino acids long. The germline CDR1 and CDR2 sequences are SGDLS and YYNGEE. CDR3 region: CASSAPAGSSTDTQYF. The CDR3 DNA sequence: TGTGCCAGCAGCGCCCCAGCAGGGTCTAGCACAGATACGCAGTATTTT.

The CDR3 DNA is TGTGCCAGTAGTTCCAGGGTATATGGCTACACCTTC. It encodes CASSSRVYGYTF. This rearrangement joins TRBV19 to TRBJ1-2, with a weak D call TRBD1 (5 bases). From germline, CDR1 is LNHDA and CDR2 SQIVND (reference sequence). The V end lost 5 bases, the J end lost 5 bases, and 9 bases lay between the germline ends. The CDR3 is 12 residues long.

The chain employs TRBV9 and TRBJ1-2; D call uncertain. Germline loops: CDR1 SGDLS, CDR2 YYNGEE. V lost 0 bases and J 3 bases, leaving 6 bases between the germline ends. This CDR3 is 13 amino acids long. CDR3 in amino acids: CASSVGSHYGYTF. As DNA, the CDR3 is TGTGCCAGCAGCGTAGGTAGTCACTATGGCTACACCTTC.

The genes are TRBV6-5 and TRBJ2-2, with D perhaps TRBD1 (5 bases). This CDR3 has 13 amino acids. The V gene's germline CDR1 is MNHEY and CDR2 SVGAGI. Trimming stripped 6 bases from V and 7 bases from J, with 12 bases between. Written as DNA, the CDR3 is TGTGCCAGCAGATTGCAGGGTATCGGGGAGCTGTTTTTT. This gives the protein CASRLQGIGELFF.

V and J are TRBV6-5 and TRBJ1-1; no firm D call. V lost 3 bases, J lost 4 bases, and 6 bases lay in between. The germline gives CDR1 MNHEY, CDR2 SVGAGI. The CDR3 consists of 12 residues. The CDR3: CASSYGLTEAFF. For the CDR3, the DNA is TGTGCCAGCAGTTATGGGCTCACTGAAGCTTTCTTT.

This chain joins TRBV11-2 and TRBJ1-1, with a possible D match to TRBD1 (5 bases). V lost 0 bases, J lost 0 bases, and 14 bases lay in between. This CDR3 has 17 amino acids. Germline CDR1 reads SGHAT; CDR2 reads FQNNGV. CDR3 sequence: CASSLEGQGSVNTEAFF. The CDR3 coding sequence is TGTGCCAGCAGCTTAGAGGGCCAGGGATCAGTGAACACTGAAGCTTTCTTT.

The V and J genes are TRBV7-2 and TRBJ2-1, with TRBD2 matching over 8 bases. The CDR3 has 14 amino acids. J lost 4 bases, V lost 7 bases, and 6 bases had no gene match. Looked up from germline, CDR1 is SGHTA and CDR2 is FQGNSA. CDR3 nucleotide sequence: TGTGCCAGCAAGGCGGGAGGTGGGTACAATGAGCAGTTCTTC. It codes for CASKAGGGYNEQFF.

This chain connects TRBV30 to TRBJ2-1, with 8 bases aligning to TRBD2. Trimming removed 3 bases from V and 3 bases from J; junction bases left unmatched: 4. Germline values: CDR1 GTSNPN, CDR2 SVGIG (reference sequence). This CDR3 comprises 14 residues. Here the CDR3 reads CAWSGGALYNEQFF. The CDR3 region has the DNA TGTGCCTGGAGCGGGGGGGCACTCTACAATGAGCAGTTCTTC. Filled out from reference TRBV30 and TRBJ2-1, the complete variable domain reads SQTIHQWPATLVQPVGSPLSLECTVEGTSNPNLYWYRQAAGRGLQLLFYSVGIGQISSEVPQNLSASRPQDRQFILSSKKLLLSDSGFYLCAWSGGALYNEQFFGPGTRLTVL.

This chain links TRBV6-6 with TRBJ2-4; 7 positions agree with TRBD1. V shed 7 bases and J 6 bases; nucleotides not matched to a gene: 6. From germline, CDR1 is MNHNY and CDR2 SVGAGI (reference sequence). This CDR3 spans 13 amino acids. CDR3 in DNA: TGTGCCAGCAACCCGGGACAGAGAAACATTCAGTACTTC. Protein sequence: CASNPGQRNIQYF.

V and J are TRBV3-1 (or the pseudogene TRBV3-2) and TRBJ1-1; 7 bases map to TRBD1. The CDR3 totals 15 residues. V lost 8 bases and J lost 4; bases outside the gene matches: 13. CDR1 and CDR2 from the germline V gene are LGHDT and YNNKEL (reference sequence). The CDR3 region has the DNA TGTGCCAGCGGACGGAGTGACAGGGCAGCCACTGAAGCTTTCTTT. Amino acid sequence: CASGRSDRAATEAFF.

The rearrangement joins TRBV11-2 to TRBJ2-5, with 10 nucleotides matching TRBD2. The V and J ends lost 5 bases and 1 base, in that order; junction bases with no gene match: 13. CDR3 size: 18 residues. Germline values: CDR1 SGHAT, CDR2 FQNNGV. This CDR3 reads CASSAQGGSGGIQETQYF. In DNA, the CDR3 is TGTGCCAGCAGCGCCCAGGGGGGTAGCGGGGGGATCCAAGAGACCCAGTACTTC.

The rearrangement joins TRBV3-1 (or the pseudogene TRBV3-2) to TRBJ2-7; D might be TRBD2 (6 bases). CDR1 and CDR2 from the germline V gene are LGHDT and YNNKEL (reference sequence). Trimming pared 3 bases from V and 2 bases from J, leaving 11 bases between. This CDR3 contains 14 residues. The CDR3 sequence is CASSQAGGTYEQYF. In DNA form, the CDR3 reads TGTGCCAGCAGCCAGGCCGGGGGAACCTACGAGCAGTACTTC.

The chain links TRBV10-3 to TRBJ1-6; 8 bases align to TRBD1. This CDR3 region has 14 residues. The V and J ends lost 5 bases and 5 bases, in that order; junction bases with no gene match: 2. Germline CDR1 reads ENHRY; CDR2 reads SYGVKD. Here the CDR3 DNA reads TGTGCCATCAGTACAGGGGGGGATAATTCACCCCTCCACTTT. This sequence encodes CAISTGGDNSPLHF.

This sequence joins TRBV4-2 and TRBJ2-1, with 8 bases aligning to TRBD2. The CDR3 length is 15 residues. J gave up 7 bases and V 3 bases, and 8 bases lay outside the gene matches. CDR1 and CDR2 from the germline V gene are LGHNA and YNFKEQ. The CDR3, as DNA: TGTGCCAGCAGCCAGGTCGGGGGGGCCGAAAATGAGCAGTTCTTC. It encodes CASSQVGGAENEQFF.

The J gene is TRBJ2-1, the V gene TRBV18; D is perhaps TRBD2 (5 bases). Looked up from germline, CDR1 is KGHSH and CDR2 is LQKENI. Trimming stripped 6 bases from V and 7 bases from J, with 16 bases between. The CDR3 is 14 amino acids. CDR3 protein: CASSPISGGNEQFF. DNA for the CDR3: TGTGCCAGCTCTCCGATCAGCGGAGGAAATGAGCAGTTCTTC.